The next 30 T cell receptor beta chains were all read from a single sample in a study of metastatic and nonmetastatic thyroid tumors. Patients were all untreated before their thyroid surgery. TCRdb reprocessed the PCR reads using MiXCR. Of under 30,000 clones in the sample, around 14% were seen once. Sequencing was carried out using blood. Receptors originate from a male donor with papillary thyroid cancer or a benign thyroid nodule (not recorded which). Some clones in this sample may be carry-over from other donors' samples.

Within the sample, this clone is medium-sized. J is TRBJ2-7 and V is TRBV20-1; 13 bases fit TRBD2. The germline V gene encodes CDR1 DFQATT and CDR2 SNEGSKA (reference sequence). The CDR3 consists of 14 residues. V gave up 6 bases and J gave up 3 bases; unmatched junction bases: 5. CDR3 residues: CSAPGTSGDYEQYF. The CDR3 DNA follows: TGCAGTGCACCCGGGACTAGCGGGGACTACGAGCAGTACTTC.

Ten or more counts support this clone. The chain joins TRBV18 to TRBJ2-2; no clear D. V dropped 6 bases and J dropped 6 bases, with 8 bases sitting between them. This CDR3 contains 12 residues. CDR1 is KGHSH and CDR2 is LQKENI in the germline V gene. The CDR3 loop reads CASSPSPGELFF. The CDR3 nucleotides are TGTGCCAGCTCGCCCAGTCCCGGGGAGCTGTTTTTT.

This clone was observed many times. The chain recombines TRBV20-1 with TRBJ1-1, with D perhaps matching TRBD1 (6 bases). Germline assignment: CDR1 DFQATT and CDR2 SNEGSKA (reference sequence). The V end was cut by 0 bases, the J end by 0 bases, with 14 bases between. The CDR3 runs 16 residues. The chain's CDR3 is CSARDGGPGVNTEAFF. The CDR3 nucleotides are TGCAGTGCTAGAGATGGAGGGCCAGGGGTGAACACTGAAGCTTTCTTT.

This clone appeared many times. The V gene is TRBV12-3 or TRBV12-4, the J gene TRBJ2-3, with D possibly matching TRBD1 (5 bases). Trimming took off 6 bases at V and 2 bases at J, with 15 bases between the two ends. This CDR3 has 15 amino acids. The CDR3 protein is CASSHRQTYTDTQYF. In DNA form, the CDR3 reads TGTGCCAGCAGCCACAGACAGACCTACACAGATACGCAGTATTTT.

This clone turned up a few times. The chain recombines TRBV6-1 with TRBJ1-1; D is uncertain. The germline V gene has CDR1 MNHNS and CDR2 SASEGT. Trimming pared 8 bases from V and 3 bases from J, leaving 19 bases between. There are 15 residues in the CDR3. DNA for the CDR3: TGTGCCAGCCGGAATTATATCGAGGGCTACACTGAAGCTTTCTTT. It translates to CASRNYIEGYTEAFF.

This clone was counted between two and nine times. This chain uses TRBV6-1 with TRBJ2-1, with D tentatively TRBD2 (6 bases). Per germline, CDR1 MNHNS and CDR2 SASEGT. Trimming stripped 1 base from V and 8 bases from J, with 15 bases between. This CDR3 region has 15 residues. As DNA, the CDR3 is TGTGCCAGCAGTGAAGGGGGCGGGAATAGTGATGAGCAGTTCTTC. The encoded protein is CASSEGGGNSDEQFF.

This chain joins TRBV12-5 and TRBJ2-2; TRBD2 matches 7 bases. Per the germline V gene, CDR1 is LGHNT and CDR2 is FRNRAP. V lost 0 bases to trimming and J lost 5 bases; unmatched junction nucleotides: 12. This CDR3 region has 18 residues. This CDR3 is CASGLVLVGRGGTGELFF. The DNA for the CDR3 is TGTGCTAGTGGTTTGGTACTCGTGGGACGCGGGGGAACCGGGGAGCTGTTTTTT.

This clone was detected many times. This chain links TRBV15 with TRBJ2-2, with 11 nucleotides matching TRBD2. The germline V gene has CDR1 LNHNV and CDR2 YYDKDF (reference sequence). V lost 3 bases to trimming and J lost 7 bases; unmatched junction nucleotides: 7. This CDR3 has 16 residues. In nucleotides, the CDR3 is TGTGCCACCAGCAGCCTTCTAGCGGGGGGTGGCGGGGAGCTGTTTTTT. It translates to CATSSLLAGGGGELFF. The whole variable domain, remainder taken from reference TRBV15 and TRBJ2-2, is DAMVIQNPRYQVTQFGKPVTLSCSQTLNHNVMYWYQQKSSQAPKLLFHYYDKDFNNEADTPDNFQSRRPNTSFCFLDIRSPGLGDTAMYLCATSSLLAGGGGELFFGEGSRLTVL.

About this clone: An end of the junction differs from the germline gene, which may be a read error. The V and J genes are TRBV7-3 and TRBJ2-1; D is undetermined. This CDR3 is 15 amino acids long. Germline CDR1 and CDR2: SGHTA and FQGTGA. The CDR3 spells CASGLRQMANNEQFF. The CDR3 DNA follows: TGTGCCAGCGGCTTAAGGCAGATGGCGAACAATGAGCAGTTCTTC.

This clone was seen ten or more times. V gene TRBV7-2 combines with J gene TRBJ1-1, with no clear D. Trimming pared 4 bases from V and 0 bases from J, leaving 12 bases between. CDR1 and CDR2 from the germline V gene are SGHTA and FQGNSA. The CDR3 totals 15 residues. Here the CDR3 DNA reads TGTGCCAGCAGCTCAGGTAGGGTGATGAACACTGAAGCTTTCTTT. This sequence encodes CASSSGRVMNTEAFF. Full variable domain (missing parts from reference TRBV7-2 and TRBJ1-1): GAGVSQSPSNKVTEKGKDVELRCDPISGHTALYWYRQSLGQGLEFLIYFQGNSAPDKSGLPSDRFSAERTGGSVSTLTIQRTQQEDSAVYLCASSSGRVMNTEAFFGQGTRLTVV.

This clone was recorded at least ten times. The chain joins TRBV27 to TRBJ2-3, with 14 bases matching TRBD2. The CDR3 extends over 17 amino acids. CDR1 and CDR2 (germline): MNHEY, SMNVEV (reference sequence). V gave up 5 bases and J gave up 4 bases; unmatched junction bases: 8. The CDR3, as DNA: TGTGCCAGCAGTCCCGCCGGGACTAGCGGGAGTGCAGATACGCAGTATTTT. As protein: CASSPAGTSGSADTQYF.

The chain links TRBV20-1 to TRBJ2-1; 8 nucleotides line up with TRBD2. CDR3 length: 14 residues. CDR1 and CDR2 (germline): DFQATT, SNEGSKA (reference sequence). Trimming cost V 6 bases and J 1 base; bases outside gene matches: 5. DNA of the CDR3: TGCAGTGCAAATAGCGGGATTTCCTACAATGAGCAGTTCTTC. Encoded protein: CSANSGISYNEQFF.

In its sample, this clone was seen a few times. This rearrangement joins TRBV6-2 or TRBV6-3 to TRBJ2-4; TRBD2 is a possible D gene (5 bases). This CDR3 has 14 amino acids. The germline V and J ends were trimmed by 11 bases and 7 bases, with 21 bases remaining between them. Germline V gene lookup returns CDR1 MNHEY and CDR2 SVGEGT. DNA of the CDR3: TGTGCCGGCGGGCGTCCGGGCCCGATGAACATTCAGTACTTC. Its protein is CAGGRPGPMNIQYF.

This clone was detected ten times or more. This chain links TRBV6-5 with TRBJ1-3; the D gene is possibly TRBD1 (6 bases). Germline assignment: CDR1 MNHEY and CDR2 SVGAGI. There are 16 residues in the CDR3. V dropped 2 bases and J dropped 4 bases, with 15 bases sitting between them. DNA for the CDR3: TGTGCCAGCAGTTACATCCGGGGGGCAAGGGGAAACACCATATATTTT. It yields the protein CASSYIRGARGNTIYF.

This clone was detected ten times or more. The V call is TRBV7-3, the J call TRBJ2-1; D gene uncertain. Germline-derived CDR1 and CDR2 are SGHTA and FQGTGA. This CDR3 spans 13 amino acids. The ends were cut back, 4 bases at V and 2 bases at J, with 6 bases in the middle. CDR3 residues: CASSSRTYNEQFF. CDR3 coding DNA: TGTGCCAGCAGCTCCCGCACCTACAATGAGCAGTTCTTC.

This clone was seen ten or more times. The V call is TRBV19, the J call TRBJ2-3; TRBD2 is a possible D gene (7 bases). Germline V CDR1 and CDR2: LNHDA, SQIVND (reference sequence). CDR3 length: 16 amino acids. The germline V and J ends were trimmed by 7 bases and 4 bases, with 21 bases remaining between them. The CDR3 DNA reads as TGTGCCAGTACCCCCCCCGCGGGGGCACTTTCAGATACGCAGTATTTT. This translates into CASTPPAGALSDTQYF.

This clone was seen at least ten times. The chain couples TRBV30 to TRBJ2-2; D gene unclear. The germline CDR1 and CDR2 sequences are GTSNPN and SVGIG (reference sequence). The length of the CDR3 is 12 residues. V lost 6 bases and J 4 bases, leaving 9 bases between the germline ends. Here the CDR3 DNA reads TGTGCCTGTGATGGGGTCACCGGGGAGCTGTTTTTT. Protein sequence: CACDGVTGELFF.

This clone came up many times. CDR3 sequence: CASSDAHTGELFF. The DNA for the CDR3 is TGTGCCAGCAGTGATGCCCACACCGGGGAGCTGTTTTTT. The gene calls are TRBV2 and TRBJ2-2; D gene ambiguous. Germline V gives CDR1 SNHLY, CDR2 FYNNEI. Trimming stripped 3 bases from V and 3 bases from J, with 5 bases between. The CDR3 runs to 13 residues.

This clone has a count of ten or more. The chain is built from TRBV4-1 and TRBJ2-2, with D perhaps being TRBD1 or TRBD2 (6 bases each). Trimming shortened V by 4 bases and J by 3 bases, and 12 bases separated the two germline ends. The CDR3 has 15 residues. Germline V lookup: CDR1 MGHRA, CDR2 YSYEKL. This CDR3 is CASSRGTSYTGELFF. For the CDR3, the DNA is TGCGCCAGCAGCCGCGGGACATCCTACACCGGGGAGCTGTTTTTT.

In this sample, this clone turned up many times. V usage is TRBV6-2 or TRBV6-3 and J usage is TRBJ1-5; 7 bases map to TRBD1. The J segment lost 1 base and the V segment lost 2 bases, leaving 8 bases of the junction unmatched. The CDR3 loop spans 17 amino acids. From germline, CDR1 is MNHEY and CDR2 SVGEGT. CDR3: CASSYVPDRVSNQPQHF. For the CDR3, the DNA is TGTGCCAGCAGTTACGTTCCAGACAGGGTCAGCAATCAGCCCCAGCATTTT.

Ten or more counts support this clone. The chain's CDR3 is CASGLTGGNNQPQHF. DNA of the CDR3: TGTGCTAGTGGTTTGACAGGGGGGAACAATCAGCCCCAGCATTTT. The J gene is TRBJ1-5, the V gene TRBV12-5, with TRBD1 matching over 8 bases. Germline-derived CDR1 and CDR2 are LGHNT and FRNRAP. J was trimmed by 3 bases and V by 2 bases; bases with no gene match: 3. The CDR3 totals 15 residues.

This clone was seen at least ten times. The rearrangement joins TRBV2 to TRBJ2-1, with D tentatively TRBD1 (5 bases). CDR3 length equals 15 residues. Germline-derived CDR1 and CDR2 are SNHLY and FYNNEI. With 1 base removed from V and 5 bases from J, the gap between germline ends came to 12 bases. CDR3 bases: TGTGCCAGCAGTGAAGGTCAGGGATACAACAATGAGCAGTTCTTC. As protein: CASSEGQGYNNEQFF.

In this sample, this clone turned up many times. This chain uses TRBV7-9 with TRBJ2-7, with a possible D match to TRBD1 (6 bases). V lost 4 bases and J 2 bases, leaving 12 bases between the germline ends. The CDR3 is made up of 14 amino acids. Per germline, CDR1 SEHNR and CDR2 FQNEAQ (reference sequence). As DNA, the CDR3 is TGTGCCAGCAGCTCACCGGGACATACCTACGAGCAGTACTTC. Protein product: CASSSPGHTYEQYF.

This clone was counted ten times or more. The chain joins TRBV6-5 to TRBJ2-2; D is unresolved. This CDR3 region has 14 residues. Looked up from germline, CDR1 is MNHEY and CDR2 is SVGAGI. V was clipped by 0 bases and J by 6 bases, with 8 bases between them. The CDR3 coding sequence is TGTGCCAGCAGTTACTCGCCAGCGCCCGGGGAGCTGTTTTTT. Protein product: CASSYSPAPGELFF.

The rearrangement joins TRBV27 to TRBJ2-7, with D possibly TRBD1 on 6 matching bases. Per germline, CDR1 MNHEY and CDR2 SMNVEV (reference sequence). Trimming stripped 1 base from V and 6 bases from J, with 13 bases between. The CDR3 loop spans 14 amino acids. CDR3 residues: CASSLYLTGGEQYF. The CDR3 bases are TGTGCCAGCAGTTTATATCTGACAGGAGGCGAGCAGTACTTC.

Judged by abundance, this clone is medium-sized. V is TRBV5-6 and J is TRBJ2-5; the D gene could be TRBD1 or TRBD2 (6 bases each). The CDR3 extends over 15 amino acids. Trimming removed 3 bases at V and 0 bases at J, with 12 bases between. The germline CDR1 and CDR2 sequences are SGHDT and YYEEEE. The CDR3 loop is CASSSIGGNQETQYF. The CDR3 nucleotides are TGTGCCAGCAGCTCTATAGGGGGGAACCAAGAGACCCAGTACTTC.

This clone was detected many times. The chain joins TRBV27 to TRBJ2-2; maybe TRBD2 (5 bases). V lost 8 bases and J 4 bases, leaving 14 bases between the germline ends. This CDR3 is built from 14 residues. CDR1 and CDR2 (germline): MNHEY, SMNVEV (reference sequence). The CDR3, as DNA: TGTGCCAGCGGAAGCGGAACCCTCACCGGGGAGCTGTTTTTT. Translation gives CASGSGTLTGELFF.

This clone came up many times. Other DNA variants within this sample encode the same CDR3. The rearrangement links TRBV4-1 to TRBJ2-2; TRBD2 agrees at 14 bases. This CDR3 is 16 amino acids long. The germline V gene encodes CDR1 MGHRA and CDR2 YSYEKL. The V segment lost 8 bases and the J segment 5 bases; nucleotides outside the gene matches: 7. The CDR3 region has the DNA TGCGCCAGCCACCTCGGGACTAGCGGGAGTACCGGGGAGCTGTTTTTT. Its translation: CASHLGTSGSTGELFF.

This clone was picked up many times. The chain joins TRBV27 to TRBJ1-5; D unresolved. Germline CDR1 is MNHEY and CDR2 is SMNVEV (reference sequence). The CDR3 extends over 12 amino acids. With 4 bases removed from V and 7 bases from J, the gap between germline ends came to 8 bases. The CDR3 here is CASSSQRQPQHF. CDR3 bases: TGTGCCAGCAGTTCCCAAAGACAGCCCCAGCATTTT.

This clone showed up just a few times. CDR3 residues: CASSLLGVRGNTEAFF. The DNA for the CDR3 is TGCGCCAGCAGCTTGTTAGGGGTGCGGGGTAACACTGAAGCTTTCTTT. This chain uses TRBV5-1 with TRBJ1-1; D perhaps matches TRBD1 (5 bases). CDR3 length equals 16 residues. Trimming pared 1 base from V and 2 bases from J, leaving 15 bases between. The V gene's germline CDR1 is SGHRS and CDR2 YFSETQ.